These 26 T cell receptor beta chains came from one sample sequenced in a study of T-cell memory formation after mild COVID-19. TCRdb reprocessed the 5' RACE reads with MiXCR, giving one entry per CDR3 protein. The sample lists about 290,000 distinct CDR3 sequences; around 15% were seen once. Sequenced sample: PBMCs or a T cell subset sorted from them (not recorded which). The receptors were sampled from a man aged 18 to 29 who had mild COVID-19 (a few samples of this study predate the infection). Cell type and time point are not known.

The chain links TRBV25-1 to TRBJ2-7, with D perhaps TRBD1 (7 bases). The CDR3 is 14 residues long. Germline CDR1 and CDR2: MGHDK and SYGVNS. V was trimmed by 8 bases and J by 3 bases, leaving 17 bases between them. CDR3 sequence: CASGRSGGYYEQYF. DNA of the CDR3: TGTGCCAGCGGTCGCTCAGGGGGGTACTACGAGCAGTACTTC.

This clonotype was observed a few times. The genes are TRBV6-2 or TRBV6-3 and TRBJ2-7; D may match TRBD1 or TRBD2 (6 bases each). The germline V gene has CDR1 MNHEY and CDR2 SVGEGT. The CDR3 runs 15 residues. V shed 5 bases and J shed 3 bases, with 17 bases lying between them. CDR3 in amino acids: CASSAGHLTIYEQYF. CDR3 nucleotide sequence: TGTGCCAGCAGTGCGGGACACCTCACGATCTACGAGCAGTACTTC.

This sequence joins TRBV12-3 or TRBV12-4 and TRBJ2-5; TRBD1 matches 10 bases. With 5 bases clipped from V and 11 bases from J, the junction kept 8 bases outside the gene matches. CDR3 length: 13 residues. The CDR3 sequence is CASSRTGGKVQYF. For the CDR3, the DNA is TGTGCCAGCAGTCGGACAGGGGGTAAAGTTCAGTACTTC.

This clonotype was picked up a small number of times. The chain combines TRBV20-1 with TRBJ2-2; D may be TRBD1 (5 bases). The length of the CDR3 is 16 residues. Per germline, CDR1 DFQATT and CDR2 SNEGSKA (reference sequence). Trimming removed 0 bases from V and 14 bases from J, with 25 bases in between. The DNA for the CDR3 is TGCAGTGCTAGAGATGGGCCAGGGTCATATCCGAACACTCTGTTTTTT. Amino acid sequence: CSARDGPGSYPNTLFF.

CDR3 loop: CASSFPGRVSNSPLHF. The CDR3, as DNA: TGTGCCAGCAGCTTTCCTGGCCGGGTGTCTAATTCACCCCTCCACTTT. The chain recombines TRBV7-8 with TRBJ1-6; D ambiguous. The ends were cut back, 3 bases at V and 6 bases at J, with 15 bases in the middle. The CDR3 runs 16 residues. From germline, CDR1 is SGHVS and CDR2 FQNEAQ.

The chain employs TRBV7-3 and TRBJ2-2; the match to TRBD2 covers 7 bases. From germline, CDR1 is SGHTA and CDR2 FQGTGA. Trimming cost V 5 bases and J 3 bases; bases outside gene matches: 6. The CDR3 runs 15 residues. CDR3 in amino acids: CASSPGGRDTGELFF. The DNA of the CDR3 is TGTGCCAGCAGCCCCGGAGGGAGGGACACCGGGGAGCTGTTTTTT.

The chain carries TRBV6-1 and TRBJ1-2, with a weak D call TRBD1 (6 bases). V lost 6 bases, J lost 7 bases, and 15 bases lay in between. This CDR3 is 13 amino acids long. Germline lookup yields CDR1 MNHNS and CDR2 SASEGT. CDR3 amino acids: CASSGRGAVGYTF. Written as DNA, the CDR3 is TGTGCCAGCAGCGGGCGGGGGGCTGTTGGCTACACCTTC.

The chain has TRBV28 and TRBJ1-5; D not certain. The germline V gene has CDR1 MDHEN and CDR2 SYDVKM. The length of the CDR3 is 18 residues. Trimming cost V 3 bases and J 3 bases, with 21 bases left between them. In nucleotides, the CDR3 is TGTGCCAGCAGTTTCGGTTCTGCGGGCCCCCTTTACAATCAGCCCCAGCATTTT. Protein product: CASSFGSAGPLYNQPQHF.

The chain links TRBV10-3 to TRBJ2-2; TRBD2 might be the D (5 bases). V was trimmed by 8 bases and J by 8 bases, leaving 15 bases between them. The length of the CDR3 is 13 residues. From germline, CDR1 is ENHRY and CDR2 SYGVKD. Written as DNA, the CDR3 is TGTGCCATCCTACGGGATGGGCGAGGGGAGCTGTTTTTT. This sequence encodes CAILRDGRGELFF.

As concerns this clonotype: One junction end disagrees with the germline gene, perhaps due to a read error. V gene TRBV6-5 combines with J gene TRBJ1-4; no firm D call. The V gene's germline CDR1 is MNHEY and CDR2 SVGAGI. This CDR3 comprises 12 residues. CDR3: CASGPRNGKLFF. CDR3 DNA sequence: TGTGCCAGCGGTCCCCGGAATGGAAAACTGTTTTTT.

The chain combines TRBV28 with TRBJ1-4; 7 bases agree with TRBD1. The CDR3 extends over 15 amino acids. Trimming took 5 bases from V and 1 from J; bases not matched to a gene: 4. CDR1 is MDHEN and CDR2 is SYDVKM in the germline V gene. CDR3 region: CASSTTGVTNEKLFF. The CDR3 DNA reads TGTGCCAGCAGTACCACAGGGGTAACTAATGAAAAACTGTTTTTT.

The sample holds a few counts of this clonotype. The CDR3 bases are TGTGCCAGCAGTTTTGGGAGACAGGGGTTGACTGTCTCCTACAATGAGCAGTTCTTC. It yields the protein CASSFGRQGLTVSYNEQFF. This sequence joins TRBV12-3 or TRBV12-4 and TRBJ2-1; TRBD1 aligns across 8 bases. Trimming removed 3 bases from V and 0 bases from J; junction bases left unmatched: 13. CDR3 length equals 19 residues.

This rearrangement joins TRBV6-6 to TRBJ2-5; D not certain. In germline, CDR1 is MNHNY, CDR2 SVGAGI (reference sequence). V gave up 2 bases and J gave up 4 bases, with 8 bases separating them. The CDR3 is 13 residues long. CDR3 in DNA: TGTGCCAGCAGTTACGAGGACCGAGAGACCCAGTACTTC. It codes for CASSYEDRETQYF.

The chain joins TRBV4-3 to TRBJ1-2, with D perhaps TRBD1 (5 bases). Between the trimmed V and J ends, which lost 0 bases and 8 bases, there was a span of 13 bases. Germline V CDR1 and CDR2: LGHNA, YSLEER. CDR3 length: 14 residues. The CDR3 bases are TGCGCCAGCAGCCAAGAATTGCAGGGTGGCGGCTACACCTTC. Encoded protein: CASSQELQGGGYTF.

The chain uses TRBV2 and TRBJ2-5; D unclear. V dropped 7 bases and J dropped 5 bases, with 11 bases sitting between them. The CDR3 length is 12 residues. The germline V gene encodes CDR1 SNHLY and CDR2 FYNNEI. The CDR3 is CASNGLGETQYF. CDR3 DNA: TGTGCCAGCAACGGGTTAGGGGAGACCCAGTACTTC.

The V call is TRBV29-1, the J call TRBJ2-7; perhaps TRBD2 as D (5 bases). The CDR3 is 13 amino acids. V lost 7 bases and J lost 5, with 18 bases in between. The germline CDR1 and CDR2 sequences are SQVTM and ANQGSEA. DNA of the CDR3: TGCAGCGCGGCGGGTCCCCGTGCCCACGAGCAGTACGTC. Its protein is CSAAGPRAHEQYV.

The chain couples TRBV9 to TRBJ2-6; D not resolved. Between the trimmed V and J ends, which lost 0 bases and 0 bases, there was a span of 10 bases. Germline CDR1 is SGDLS and CDR2 is YYNGEE. The length of the CDR3 is 17 residues. The CDR3 DNA sequence: TGTGCCAGCAGCGTAGTCCCTGCGAGCTCTGGGGCCAACGTCCTGACTTTC. This gives the protein CASSVVPASSGANVLTF.

The chain uses TRBV7-2 and TRBJ1-5; D unresolved. The germline CDR1 and CDR2 sequences are SGHTA and FQGNSA. V was shortened by 0 bases and J by 0 bases, with 9 bases between the two germline ends. The CDR3 contains 16 residues. CDR3 region: CASSLASGNSNQPQHF. In DNA form, the CDR3 reads TGTGCCAGCAGCTTAGCTTCGGGAAATAGCAATCAGCCCCAGCATTTT.

The V gene is TRBV20-1, the J gene TRBJ1-2; unclear D gene. The CDR3 is 11 residues long. Trimming removed 6 bases at V and 4 bases at J, with 9 bases between. Per germline, CDR1 DFQATT and CDR2 SNEGSKA (reference sequence). The CDR3 nucleotides read TGCAGTGCCTCCACTGGCTATGGCTACACCTTC. Its protein product is CSASTGYGYTF.

This chain uses TRBV7-2 with TRBJ2-7; either TRBD1 or TRBD2 may supply D (5 bases each). Germline CDR1 reads SGHTA; CDR2 reads FQGNSA. V lost 5 bases and J 2 bases, leaving 16 bases between the germline ends. The CDR3 has 15 amino acids. CDR3 region: CASSPGTGKTYEQYV. The CDR3 DNA sequence: TGTGCCAGCAGCCCCGGGACGGGAAAAACCTACGAGCAGTACGTC.

This clonotype has just a few counts. The chain couples TRBV12-3 or TRBV12-4 to TRBJ1-5; no definite D call. The CDR3 is 14 residues long. Trimming shortened V by 4 bases and J by 5 bases, and 12 bases separated the two germline ends. The CDR3 here is CASSSVLRDQPQHF. The CDR3 bases are TGTGCCAGCAGTTCGGTCCTACGGGATCAGCCCCAGCATTTT.

This clonotype appeared a few times. CDR3 sequence reads: CASSQTRDNANTGELFF. The CDR3 nucleotides are TGCGCCAGCAGCCAAACCCGAGACAACGCGAACACCGGGGAGCTGTTTTTT. This chain joins TRBV4-1 and TRBJ2-2; no definite D call. The CDR3 has 17 amino acids. Per germline, CDR1 MGHRA and CDR2 YSYEKL. Trimming removed 2 bases from V and 0 bases from J, with 13 bases in between.

This clonotype was seen only a few times. The chain's CDR3 is CASSLTSTSGGARTDTQYF. In nucleotides, the CDR3 is TGTGCCAGCAGCTTGACCTCGACTAGCGGGGGGGCTCGAACAGATACGCAGTATTTT. The chain employs TRBV5-4 and TRBJ2-3, with 14 bases identical to TRBD2. V was clipped by 1 base and J by 3 bases; unmatched bases: 10. This CDR3 spans 19 amino acids. Germline CDR1 is SGHNT and CDR2 is YYREEE (reference sequence).

The V call is TRBV12-3 or TRBV12-4, the J call TRBJ2-2; the match to TRBD1 covers 8 bases. V lost 6 bases and J lost 6; bases outside the gene matches: 9. The CDR3 extends over 15 amino acids. The CDR3 bases are TGTGCCAGCAGGCCCGACAGGGGATTCGCCGGGGAGCTGTTTTTT. This sequence encodes CASRPDRGFAGELFF.

The rearrangement links TRBV10-2 to TRBJ2-2; 12 nucleotides line up with TRBD2. The length of the CDR3 is 17 residues. V lost 7 bases to trimming and J lost 4 bases; unmatched junction nucleotides: 10. Germline V gene data show CDR1 as WSHSY and CDR2 as SAAADI. CDR3 DNA sequence: TGCGCCAGCATTCAAACTAGCGGGGGGCCGATCACCGGGGAGCTGTTTTTT. Its protein product is CASIQTSGGPITGELFF.

The rearrangement uses TRBV28 and TRBJ1-1; a possible D gene is TRBD1 (5 bases). This CDR3 region has 12 residues. The germline V and J ends were trimmed by 8 bases and 6 bases, with 13 bases remaining between them. Germline V gene lookup returns CDR1 MDHEN and CDR2 SYDVKM. The chain's CDR3 is CASVWRGAEAFF. In DNA form, the CDR3 reads TGTGCCAGCGTGTGGCGGGGGGCTGAAGCTTTCTTT. Complete variable domain (other parts from reference TRBV28 and TRBJ1-1): DVKVTQSSRYLVKRTGEKVFLECVQDMDHENMFWYRQDPGLGLRLIYFSYDVKMKEKGDIPEGYSVSREKKERFSLILESASTNQTSMYLCASVWRGAEAFFGQGTRLTVV.